This T cell receptor (beta chain) was captured in a study of cytomegalovirus exposure and HLA in healthy donors. General study results and limits: Confirmation was obtained in vitro that three CMV-associated chains are specific for CMV antigens. Associated with cytomegalovirus, according to the listing, were 170 or so TCR beta chains.

Both 60 Vbeta primers and 13 Jbeta primers went into the PCR. Data came from immunoSEQ multiplex PCR; TCRdb stores just in-frame clones and leaves some out. The sample has approximately 140,000 clones, 73% seen once. This cohort consisted of healthy bone marrow donors. The CDR3 length is 16 residues. Germline V gene sequence: CDR1 SEHNR, CDR2 FQNEAQ (reference sequence). Losses at the gene ends were 1 base for V and 3 bases for J; bases not matched to a gene: 5. Points on this clone: Its cognate antigen is unknown.

This receptor was taken from a woman in her thirties or forties in good health and CMV-seronegative. The sequencing input was PBMCs. This chain connects TRBV7-9 to TRBJ2-3, with 9 positions matching TRBD2. For the CDR3, the DNA is TGTGCCAGCAGCTTAGGCGGGGGGGCCTATACAGATACGCAGTATTTT. This encodes CASSLGGGAYTDTQYF.